What follows are 9 T cell receptor beta chains derived from one specimen sequenced in a study of blood T cell repertoires in COVID-19. The method was immunoSEQ multiplex PCR; TCRdb's version includes in-frame clones alone and lacks a portion of them. The table has about 300,000 clones, approximately 86% seen once. Sample: peripheral blood. The receptors derive from a man aged 18 to 30 with active or convalescent COVID-19.

This clone was detected once. CDR3 coding DNA: TGTGCCAGCAGTTCAACAGGGGCAGCAACTAATGAAAAACTGTTTTTT. Translating gives CASSSTGAATNEKLFF. V usage is TRBV28 and J usage is TRBJ1-4, with 7 bases that match TRBD1. Germline V gene sequence: CDR1 MDHEN, CDR2 SYDVKM. The CDR3 consists of 16 residues. The J segment lost 0 bases and the V segment lost 4 bases, leaving 5 bases of the junction unmatched.

The table lists this clone with a few counts. The chain combines TRBV5-4 with TRBJ1-6; 9 positions agree with TRBD1. V lost 5 bases and J lost 6; bases outside the gene matches: 6. Germline V gene lookup returns CDR1 SGHNT and CDR2 YYREEE (reference sequence). This CDR3 has 15 residues. The CDR3 is CASRPQGARNSPLHF. In DNA, the CDR3 is TGTGCCAGCAGACCACAGGGGGCGCGTAATTCACCCCTCCACTTT.

V gene TRBV9 combines with J gene TRBJ1-3, with a weak D call TRBD1 (6 bases). V shed 0 bases and J shed 2 bases, with 12 bases lying between them. The CDR3 contains 16 residues. Germline V gene sequence: CDR1 SGDLS, CDR2 YYNGEE. The CDR3 DNA sequence: TGTGCCAGCAGCGTAGAGGGGGTGTTAGCTGGAAACACCATATATTTT. Amino acids: CASSVEGVLAGNTIYF.

On this clone itself: A single base separates this from a much larger clone, so it may be a read error. The chain couples TRBV2 to TRBJ2-2; 7 positions agree with TRBD2. This CDR3 has 14 amino acids. Germline V lookup: CDR1 SNHLY, CDR2 FYNNEI. V lost 5 bases, J lost 6 bases, and 6 bases stayed unmatched. CDR3 protein: CASSRGVRAGELFF. CDR3 DNA sequence: TGTGCCAGCAGTCGGGGGGTAAGAGCCGGGGAGCTGTTTTTT.

The V call is TRBV2, the J call TRBJ1-2; D call uncertain. The CDR3 runs to 13 residues. Germline V gene data show CDR1 as SNHLY and CDR2 as FYNNEI. Trimming took 9 bases from V and 4 from J, leaving 15 bases between them. The CDR3 region is CASSRGGRYGYTF. The CDR3 DNA follows: TGTGCCAGTAGCCGAGGCGGCCGCTATGGCTACACCTTC.

This sequence joins TRBV5-1 and TRBJ2-5; the match to TRBD1 covers 7 bases. The CDR3 has 14 amino acids. Germline CDR1 and CDR2: SGHRS and YFSETQ. The ends lost 4 bases at V and 2 bases at J; junction bases unmatched: 5. This chain's CDR3 is CASSRDSSQETQYF. In DNA, the CDR3 is TGCGCCAGCAGCCGGGACAGCTCGCAAGAGACCCAGTACTTC. Using reference TRBV5-1 and TRBJ2-5 for the parts outside the CDR3, the full variable domain is KAGVTQTPRYLIKTRGQQVTLSCSPISGHRSVSWYQQTPGQGLQFLFEYFSETQRNKGNFPGRFSGRQFSNSRSEMNVSTLELGDSALYLCASSRDSSQETQYFGPGTRLLVL.

The rearrangement uses TRBV29-1 and TRBJ1-2; the D is unclear. Between the trimmed V and J ends, which lost 7 bases and 2 bases, there was a span of 11 bases. The germline V gene has CDR1 SQVTM and CDR2 ANQGSEA. This CDR3 contains 12 residues. CDR3 nucleotide sequence: TGCAGCGGGGTAATGGAGAACTATGGCTACACCTTC. This translates into CSGVMENYGYTF.

The chain combines TRBV2 with TRBJ2-7, with D unresolved. The CDR3 sequence is 15 residues long. Germline CDR1 and CDR2: SNHLY and FYNNEI. The V end lost 7 bases, the J end lost 7 bases, and 23 bases lay between the germline ends. CDR3 DNA: TGTGCCAGCAAAAACTCAACCCAGACTTTAGGAGAGCAGTACTTC. It yields the protein CASKNSTQTLGEQYF.

J is TRBJ2-7 and V is TRBV5-6; TRBD2 is a possible D gene (6 bases). V dropped 2 bases and J dropped 5 bases, with 14 bases sitting between them. The germline V gene has CDR1 SGHDT and CDR2 YYEEEE. This CDR3 contains 14 residues. This chain's CDR3 is CASSFYPGTDEQYF. The CDR3 DNA follows: TGTGCCAGCAGCTTTTACCCCGGGACTGACGAGCAGTACTTC.